The rows below give T cell receptor beta chains drawn from one sample of a study of T-cell reconstitution after alpha-beta-depleted transplantation in children. TCRdb redid the calling of the PCR reads with MiXCR, one entry per CDR3 protein. Of some 550,000 distinct CDR3 sequences in the sample, about a sixth were seen once. The material sequenced was PBMCs from the stem cell graft donor, taken from the stem cell graft. The source of these receptors is a human donor who donated a stem cell graft to a child with acute lymphoblastic leukemia. The CDR3 runs from the conserved cysteine through the conserved F or W. The D gene is left open where the match is weak. Clone size is not always given. Where it is, it says once, few, many or a class for expanded clones.

clone_size	j_call	d_call	v_call	cdr3_nt	cdr3_aa
many	TRBJ2-3	TRBD2	TRBV4-1	TGCGCCAGCAGCCGAACGCCTAGCGGGGTACCAGATACGCAGTATTTT	CASSRTPSGVPDTQYF
NA	TRBJ2-3	NA	TRBV4-1	TGCGCCAGCAGCCAAGGGCCTAGCACAGATACGCAGTATTTT	CASSQGPSTDTQYF
NA	TRBJ1-5	NA	TRBV20-1	TGCAGTGCGCGCCCTTCAAATCAGCCCCAGCATTTT	CSARPSNQPQHF
many	TRBJ2-3	TRBD2	TRBV18	TGTGCCAGCTTAACGACTAGCGGGAGAAGTGTCGATACGCAGTATTTT	CASLTTSGRSVDTQYF
NA	TRBJ1-1	NA	TRBV13	TGTGCCAGCAGCTTAGAAGGCAGGGAAGCTTTCTTT	CASSLEGREAFF
NA	TRBJ2-1	NA	TRBV27	TGTGCCAGCAGTTCCTTTACAGGGCTTGGGCATGAGCAGTTCTTC	CASSSFTGLGHEQFF
NA	TRBJ2-7	NA	TRBV7-9	TGTGCCAGCAGCTTAGCGCAAACCACCAGGGGCCTCGAGCAGTACTTC	CASSLAQTTRGLEQYF
NA	TRBJ1-1	NA	TRBV29-1	TGCAGCGTTGAAGAGGGATGGGGAGCTGAAGCTTTCTTT	CSVEEGWGAEAFF
NA	TRBJ2-3	TRBD2	TRBV9	TGTGCCAGCAGCGTGGGACTAGCGGTAGATACGCAGTATTTT	CASSVGLAVDTQYF
few	TRBJ2-1	NA	TRBV29-1	TGCAGCGTTACCCCTGCGGGGATGGGGGATGAGCAGTTCTTC	CSVTPAGMGDEQFF
few	TRBJ2-2	NA	TRBV28	TGTGCCAGCAGTTCGGACATCCTGAACACCGGGGAGCTGTTTTTT	CASSSDILNTGELFF
few	TRBJ2-7	TRBD1	TRBV5-1	TGCGCCAGCAGCCCCCCAGGGGGAGAGCAGTACTTC	CASSPPGGEQYF
NA	TRBJ2-7	NA	TRBV5-1	TGCGCCAGCAGCTTGAGATCACGCCAGGGGTATCCCTACGAGCAGTACTTC	CASSLRSRQGYPYEQYF
NA	TRBJ2-1	NA	TRBV12-3/TRBV12-4	TGTGCCAGCAGTTTTATTAGCCTAACGCGGAGCTCCTACAATGAGCAGTTCTTC	CASSFISLTRSSYNEQFF
NA	TRBJ2-7	NA	TRBV7-9	TGTGCCAGCAGCTCCCCCACTCAGGGACGGGACTACGAGCAGTACTTC	CASSSPTQGRDYEQYF
NA	TRBJ2-5	NA	TRBV5-4	TGTGCCAGCAAGTGGGGACAAACACCCCAAGAGACCCAGTACTTC	CASKWGQTPQETQYF